The 17 T cell receptor beta chains given below trace back to one sample, sequenced in a study of brain T cells in children with intractable seizures. Repertoires were generated with immunoSEQ multiplex PCR, while TCRdb's copy carries only in-frame clones and drops some. The table lists over 95,000 clones, 90% to 95% of them singletons, with more than 3% in the top ten. The sequences come from peripheral blood, collected at surgery. The source is a boy less than two years old with hemimegalencephaly and intractable seizures.

On this clone: Other nucleotide sequences from this sample produce the same CDR3. This sequence joins TRBV7-9 and TRBJ2-3, with TRBD1 as a possible D gene (6 bases). Germline CDR1 reads SEHNR; CDR2 reads FQNEAQ (reference sequence). The CDR3 spans 13 residues. With 5 bases removed from V and 1 base from J, the gap between germline ends came to 7 bases. Here the CDR3 DNA reads TGTGCCAGCAGCCCAGGGGGCACAGATACGCAGTATTTT. Amino acid sequence: CASSPGGTDTQYF.

This clone came up once. The chain joins TRBV11-1 to TRBJ2-1; 7 bases are shared with TRBD2. Trimming cost V 4 bases and J 4 bases; bases outside gene matches: 7. The CDR3 has 15 amino acids. CDR1 and CDR2 (germline): SGHAT, FQDESV (reference sequence). CDR3 sequence reads: CASSSTSLPYNEQFF. CDR3 in DNA: TGTGCCAGCAGCTCGACTAGCTTGCCTTACAATGAGCAGTTCTTC.

The rearrangement links TRBV5-5 to TRBJ2-2; no clear D gene. The CDR3 sequence is 14 residues long. Between the trimmed V and J ends, which lost 0 bases and 3 bases, there was a span of 6 bases. Germline V CDR1 and CDR2: SGHKS, YYEKEE (reference sequence). CDR3 bases: TGTGCCAGCAGCTTGGGGCCGGACACCGGGGAGCTGTTTTTT. Translated: CASSLGPDTGELFF.

The rearrangement joins TRBV28 to TRBJ1-5, with D unresolved. Trimming removed 3 bases from V and 3 bases from J, with 9 bases in between. Germline CDR1 reads MDHEN; CDR2 reads SYDVKM. CDR3 size: 14 residues. The CDR3 here is CASSFFQINQPQHF. The CDR3 nucleotides read TGTGCCAGCAGTTTCTTTCAGATCAATCAGCCCCAGCATTTT.

The genes are TRBV6-5 and TRBJ2-5; D uncertain. CDR3 size: 12 residues. Trimming cost V 5 bases and J 4 bases, with 8 bases left between them. From germline, CDR1 is MNHEY and CDR2 SVGAGI. CDR3: CASSITGETQYF. The CDR3 nucleotides read TGTGCCAGCAGTATCACGGGAGAGACCCAGTACTTC.

CDR3 amino acids: CASSFGTGRAYEQYF. The CDR3 DNA reads as TGTGCCAGCAGCTTCGGGACAGGTCGTGCCTACGAGCAGTACTTC. The chain links TRBV5-6 to TRBJ2-7, with TRBD1 identical over 8 bases. Per germline, CDR1 SGHDT and CDR2 YYEEEE. The CDR3 contains 15 residues. The V segment lost 2 bases and the J segment 2 bases; nucleotides outside the gene matches: 6.

The chain uses TRBV11-3 and TRBJ2-1; the D is unclear. The length of the CDR3 is 14 residues. Germline CDR1 and CDR2: SGHNT and YENEEA. V lost 1 base and J lost 11, with 15 bases in between. The CDR3 reads CASSLGRKVPKQFF. The CDR3 DNA reads TGTGCCAGCAGCTTAGGTAGGAAGGTGCCCAAGCAGTTCTTC.

CDR3 in amino acids: CASSRTYSLYEQYF. The CDR3 region has the DNA TGCGCCAGCAGCCGCACGTACTCCCTCTACGAGCAGTACTTC. This rearrangement joins TRBV4-3 to TRBJ2-7; D gene uncertain. The V end was cut by 4 bases, the J end by 3 bases, with 13 bases between. CDR3 length: 14 residues. In germline, CDR1 is LGHNA, CDR2 YSLEER.

This clone was observed a single time. V gene TRBV2 combines with J gene TRBJ2-7; no firm D call. Germline CDR1 and CDR2: SNHLY and FYNNEI. This CDR3 comprises 14 residues. V was cut by 8 bases and J by 0 bases, with 14 bases left in between. CDR3 sequence reads: CASAGGDNSYEQYF. CDR3 coding DNA: TGTGCCAGCGCCGGTGGCGACAACTCCTACGAGCAGTACTTC. The full variable domain, its missing parts supplied by reference TRBV2 and TRBJ2-7, is EPEVTQTPSHQVTQMGQEVILRCVPISNHLYFYWYRQILGQKVEFLVSFYNNEISEKSEIFDDQFSVERPDGSNFTLKIRSTKLEDSAMYFCASAGGDNSYEQYFGPGTRLTVT.

The rearrangement uses TRBV29-1 and TRBJ2-7, with D perhaps TRBD1 (5 bases). CDR1 and CDR2 from the germline V gene are SQVTM and ANQGSEA. The CDR3 is 11 residues long. The V and J ends lost 4 bases and 2 bases respectively, with 6 bases between them. CDR3 in amino acids: CSVGGPYEQYF. In DNA, the CDR3 is TGCAGCGTTGGGGGCCCCTACGAGCAGTACTTC.

V gene TRBV5-4 combines with J gene TRBJ1-3; D gene unclear. The germline V gene has CDR1 SGHNT and CDR2 YYREEE (reference sequence). Trimming cost V 5 bases and J 0 bases, with 12 bases left between them. This CDR3 region has 15 residues. The CDR3 loop reads CASRIGPSSGNTIYF. CDR3 bases: TGTGCCAGCAGGATCGGACCCAGCTCTGGAAACACCATATATTTT.

This sequence joins TRBV19 and TRBJ2-7; a possible D gene is TRBD2 (5 bases). Germline assignment: CDR1 LNHDA and CDR2 SQIVND (reference sequence). V lost 6 bases and J 1 base, leaving 16 bases between the germline ends. The length of the CDR3 is 15 residues. The CDR3 spells CASRGLASSSYEQYF. CDR3 nucleotide sequence: TGTGCCAGTAGGGGTTTGGCTAGCTCATCCTACGAGCAGTACTTC.

This clone is a singleton in its sample. This sequence joins TRBV6-5 and TRBJ1-2, with D possibly matching TRBD1 (5 bases). The CDR3 spans 14 residues. The ends were cut back, 7 bases at V and 2 bases at J, with 14 bases in the middle. Per germline, CDR1 MNHEY and CDR2 SVGAGI. The CDR3 sequence: CASTQWGSNYGYTF. The CDR3, as DNA: TGTGCCAGCACCCAGTGGGGGTCGAACTATGGCTACACCTTC.

The V call is TRBV12-5, the J call TRBJ1-2, with a possible D match to TRBD1 (6 bases). Germline V gene lookup returns CDR1 LGHNT and CDR2 FRNRAP. The CDR3 is 13 amino acids. Trimming pared 3 bases from V and 4 bases from J, leaving 9 bases between. The CDR3 region has the DNA TGTGCTAGTGGTTTAGGGGGAGGCTATGGCTACACCTTC. Amino acids: CASGLGGGYGYTF. Full variable domain (rest looked up from reference TRBV12-5 and TRBJ1-2): DARVTQTPRHKVTEMGQEVTMRCQPILGHNTVFWYRQTMMQGLELLAYFRNRAPLDDSGMPKDRFSAEMPDATLATLKIQPSEPRDSAVYFCASGLGGGYGYTFGSGTRLTVV.

V gene TRBV5-1 combines with J gene TRBJ2-5; 10 bases line up with TRBD2. The CDR3 contains 16 residues. CDR1 is SGHRS and CDR2 is YFSETQ in the germline V gene. V shed 0 bases and J 5 bases; nucleotides not matched to a gene: 7. The CDR3 DNA reads TGCGCCAGCAGCTTGGCGGCTAGCGGGAGTGGGGAGACCCAGTACTTC. Amino acid sequence: CASSLAASGSGETQYF.

The rearrangement uses TRBV11-2 and TRBJ2-2; the D gene is possibly TRBD2 (6 bases). Trimming took 1 base from V and 4 from J, leaving 16 bases between them. The germline gives CDR1 SGHAT, CDR2 FQNNGV. CDR3 length equals 17 residues. This CDR3 is CASSLVPEGRGTGELFF. The CDR3 nucleotides read TGTGCCAGCAGCTTAGTTCCGGAGGGCCGCGGCACCGGGGAGCTGTTTTTT. The variable domain in full, completed from reference TRBV11-2 and TRBJ2-2, reads EAGVAQSPRYKIIEKRQSVAFWCNPISGHATLYWYQQILGQGPKLLIQFQNNGVVDDSQLPKDRFSAERLKGVDSTLKIQPAKLEDSAVYLCASSLVPEGRGTGELFFGEGSRLTVL.

The V gene is TRBV30, the J gene TRBJ1-3; 7 positions match TRBD1. The CDR3 length is 16 residues. Germline V gene lookup returns CDR1 GTSNPN and CDR2 SVGIG (reference sequence). V shed 7 bases and J 0 bases; nucleotides not matched to a gene: 12. The CDR3 spells CAYGPWDSFSGNTIYF. For the CDR3, the DNA is TGTGCCTACGGTCCTTGGGACAGCTTCTCTGGAAACACCATATATTTT.